This T cell receptor beta chain was identified in a study of blood T cell repertoires in COVID-19. Study context: Nucleic acid was either cDNA or gDNA, and it came from T cells, B-cell-depleted T cells, or PBMCs.

TCRdb's table, derived via immunoSEQ multiplex PCR, lists solely in-frame clones and lacks some. The sample includes under 150,000 clones, over 80% seen only once; the top ten take roughly 2.5%. This CDR3 has 14 residues. Trimming removed 4 bases from V and 3 bases from J; junction bases left unmatched: 3. Germline CDR1 KGHSH, CDR2 LQKENI. This rearrangement joins TRBV18 to TRBJ2-7, with 10 bases lining up with TRBD1. Specimen: peripheral blood. This clonotype was sampled from a man aged 50 or older with active COVID-19. In DNA, the CDR3 is TGTGCCAGCTCACGTGGGACAGGGGTCTACGAGCAGTACTTC. It is translated as CASSRGTGVYEQYF.